This T cell receptor (beta chain) was recovered during a study of identical twins. Study-wide findings and caveats: Sequences that were beta out-of-frame showed weaker excess twin sharing. The authors drew conclusions from cross-sectional statistical analysis rather than following the same donors.

Regarding this clonotype: Its antigen is undetermined.

Carrying unique molecular identifiers, the cDNA also gained a universal primer site through template switching. MiXCR was run by TCRdb on the 5' RACE reads, yielding one entry per CDR3 protein. The sample holds 500,000 or so distinct CDR3 sequences, approximately 15% seen once. Germline trimming cut 2 bases from V and 6 bases from J; bases unmatched to any gene: 8. Germline V CDR1 and CDR2: MDHEN, SYDVKM. CDR3 size: 15 residues. The sample also formed part of further work on yellow fever vaccine responses in identical twins. That work adds: A vaccine T cell response that seemed partly convergent and partly personalized was reported in twins.

The V call is TRBV28, the J call TRBJ2-7; 9 bases align to TRBD1. This receptor was identified in a woman under 30 in good health. Sequencing was performed on CD4+ T cells sorted from blood. This CDR3 reads CASSLRSRQGGEQYF. CDR3 sequence (DNA): TGTGCCAGCAGTTTACGGTCCCGACAGGGGGGCGAGCAGTACTTC.